Listed here are 26 T cell receptor beta chains from one sample, sequenced in a study of T cell clonality in common variable immunodeficiency. Measured with immunoSEQ multiplex PCR; TCRdb has only the in-frame clones, and not every one. This repertoire lists fewer than 60,000 clones without singletons; approximately 1.9% sits in the top ten. The material sequenced was peripheral blood mononuclear cells. The receptors derive from a person between 18 and 70 years old in good health.

This clone was seen at least ten times. The observed sequence ends 3 residues before the CDR3 terminus, with the missing tail filled in from the germline J gene. This rearrangement joins TRBV5-5 to TRBJ1-2, with a weak D call TRBD1 (5 bases). Trimming removed 0 bases from V and 3 bases from J, with 6 bases in between. This CDR3 is 13 amino acids long. CDR1 is SGHKS, CDR2 YYEKEE, per germline (reference sequence). CDR3 DNA, as far as it was read: TGTGCCAGCAGCTTGGGCAGGGACTATGGC. Encoded protein: CASSLGRDYG. The full-length CDR3 reads as CASSLGRDYGYTF.

This clone came up a few times. The sequenced fragment ends 3 residues before the CDR3 boundary, so the rest is inferred from the germline J gene. This rearrangement joins TRBV20-1 to TRBJ1-5; TRBD1 is a possible D gene (6 bases). Germline values: CDR1 DFQATT, CDR2 SNEGSKA (reference sequence). Trimming left V 1 base short and J 8 bases short, with 15 bases between. CDR3 size: 14 residues. The CDR3 here is CSARAGGAGKPQHF. The part of the CDR3 DNA that was read is TGCAGTGCTAGAGCGGGGGGGGCTGGAAAGCCC.

This clone was observed at least ten times. The read terminates 3 residues ahead of where the CDR3 ends, so the germline J gene completes it. The gene calls are TRBV7-2 and TRBJ2-6; D is uncertain. Trimming shortened V by 1 base and J by 2 bases, and 6 bases separated the two germline ends. The V gene's germline CDR1 is SGHTA and CDR2 FQGNSA. The CDR3 spans 15 residues. CDR3 sequence reads: CASSLVAAGANVLTF. Partial CDR3 DNA: TGTGCCAGCAGCTTAGTAGCTGCTGGGGCCAACGTC.

This clone appeared many times. Its ends do not fully match the called genes, so a read error is possible. The read finishes 3 residues shy of the CDR3 end, and the germline J gene is used to complete it. This rearrangement joins TRBV19 to TRBJ2-7; the D gene is possibly TRBD1 (6 bases). Per the germline V gene, CDR1 is LNHDA and CDR2 is SQIVND (reference sequence). The CDR3 covers 14 residues. CDR3 DNA, as far as it was read: TGTGTCAGTAGTGTTACCGGGACATATTACGAG. This codes for CVSSVTGTYYE. The CDR3 in full is CVSSVTGTYYEQYF.

Many counts were recorded for this clone. The read ends 3 residues early relative to the CDR3; the germline J gene fills the gap. The J gene is TRBJ1-1, the V gene TRBV5-5; a weak D match, TRBD1 (5 bases). Trimming cost V 2 bases and J 0 bases, with 11 bases left between them. This CDR3 is built from 15 residues. CDR1 is SGHKS and CDR2 is YYEKEE in the germline V gene (reference sequence). This CDR3 reads CASSFGLGVNTEAFF. The sequenced CDR3 bases are TGTGCCAGCAGCTTTGGGCTAGGGGTGAACACTGAA.

This clone was detected ten times or more. The read ends 3 residues early relative to the CDR3; the germline J gene fills the gap. V is TRBV5-4 and J is TRBJ2-1; 8 nucleotides align to TRBD1. Germline-derived CDR1 and CDR2 are SGHNT and YYREEE (reference sequence). Trimming removed 5 bases from V and 3 bases from J; junction bases left unmatched: 7. The CDR3 covers 15 residues. CDR3 in amino acids: CASRPGQGDYNEQFF. The CDR3 DNA, read in part, is TGTGCCAGCAGGCCCGGACAGGGAGACTACAATGAG.

This clone was picked up a small number of times. Sequencing ends 3 residues short of the CDR3 end; the germline J gene provides the rest. This rearrangement joins TRBV13 to TRBJ1-1; D uncertain. Germline CDR1 and CDR2: PRHDT and FYEKMQ (reference sequence). With 2 bases removed from V and 0 bases from J, the gap between germline ends came to 7 bases. The CDR3 loop spans 14 amino acids. CDR3 bases read: TGTGCCAGCAGCTTAAGAGGGCTGAACACTGAA. Translation gives CASSLRGLNTE. The entire CDR3 protein is CASSLRGLNTEAFF.

This clone was observed a few times. The read falls 3 residues short of the CDR3 end, and the missing part is taken from the germline J gene. The chain couples TRBV7-9 to TRBJ2-1; the match to TRBD1 covers 9 bases. V dropped 3 bases and J dropped 2; count of bases not matched to a gene: 2. This CDR3 is built from 15 residues. Germline CDR1 and CDR2: SEHNR and FQNEAQ (reference sequence). This CDR3 reads CASSFGQGPYNEQFF. Incomplete CDR3 DNA: TGTGCCAGCAGCTTCGGACAGGGGCCCTACAATGAG.

This clone was detected ten times or more. The CDR3 end lies 3 residues beyond the end of the read and is filled in from the germline J gene. This sequence joins TRBV29-1 and TRBJ2-7; 8 nucleotides agree with TRBD2. The CDR3 spans 14 residues. The germline gives CDR1 SQVTM, CDR2 ANQGSEA. V lost 6 bases and J lost 0; bases outside the gene matches: 7. CDR3 DNA (partial): TGCAGCGTCATGATGACTAGCGACTCCTACGAG. Translation: CSVMMTSDSYE. The CDR3 in full is CSVMMTSDSYEQYF.

This clone was detected ten times or more. With the read ending 3 residues before the CDR3 end, the germline J gene is used to fill in that end. The chain links TRBV7-2 to TRBJ2-3; tentative D call: TRBD2 (5 bases). V lost 4 bases, J lost 1 base, and 9 bases lay in between. The CDR3 sequence is 14 residues long. From germline, CDR1 is SGHTA and CDR2 FQGNSA. Incomplete CDR3 DNA: TGTGCCAGCAGCTCCGGCGGGCGCACAGATACG. Its protein product is CASSSGGRTDT. The CDR3, in full, reads CASSSGGRTDTQYF.

This clone was seen a handful of times. The CDR3 is cut off 3 residues early in the read; its end comes from the germline J gene. The chain carries TRBV7-9 and TRBJ1-1; 7 positions match TRBD1. The germline V gene has CDR1 SEHNR and CDR2 FQNEAQ (reference sequence). The CDR3 is made up of 12 amino acids. With 5 bases clipped from V and 7 bases from J, the junction kept 4 bases outside the gene matches. CDR3 residues: CASSRTGFEAFF. Incomplete CDR3 DNA: TGTGCCAGCAGCCGGACAGGCTTTGAA.

This clone has a count of ten or more. With the read ending 3 residues before the CDR3 end, the germline J gene is used to fill in that end. The rearrangement uses TRBV4-1 and TRBJ2-1; the match to TRBD2 covers 9 bases. The trim removed 0 bases at V and 5 bases at J, leaving 8 bases unmatched. The CDR3 has 17 residues. Germline CDR1 and CDR2: MGHRA and YSYEKL. The covered CDR3 bases are TGCGCCAGCAGCCAAGATCGGTTTGGCGGGGGGGACAATGAG. Protein sequence: CASSQDRFGGGDNE. The whole CDR3 sequence is CASSQDRFGGGDNEQFF.

This clone was recorded a few times. CDR3 sequence: CSARAGAALVNQPQYF. CDR3 DNA (partial): TGCAGTGCTAGAGCTGGGGCAGCCCTTGTCAATCAGCCG. The chain employs TRBV20-1 and TRBJ2-3; D may be TRBD1 (5 bases). The CDR3 end falls 3 residues outside the read, so it is completed with the germline J gene. The germline V gene has CDR1 DFQATT and CDR2 SNEGSKA (reference sequence). The CDR3 runs 16 residues.

The sample holds many counts of this clone. The read gets to within 3 residues of the CDR3 end, and the germline J gene fills in the rest. The V gene is TRBV20-1, the J gene TRBJ2-1; 8 bases are a match to TRBD1. Germline V CDR1 and CDR2: DFQATT, SNEGSKA (reference sequence). This CDR3 has 12 residues. J gave up 7 bases and V 8 bases, and 7 bases lay outside the gene matches. CDR3 amino acids: CSSGGRGNEQFF. Incomplete CDR3 DNA: TGCAGTTCAGGGGGCCGAGGGAATGAG.

This clone was seen more than once but under ten times. Sequencing ends 3 residues short of the CDR3 end; the germline J gene provides the rest. This rearrangement joins TRBV6-4 to TRBJ2-1; 8 positions match TRBD2. V gave up 3 bases and J gave up 5 bases; unmatched junction bases: 6. This CDR3 has 15 residues. In germline, CDR1 is MRHNA, CDR2 SNTAGT. CDR3 sequence: CASSEGSGANNEQFF. The CDR3 bases that were read are TGTGCCAGCAGTGAAGGTAGCGGGGCAAACAATGAG.

This clone was counted at least ten times. The read is 3 residues too short to cover the CDR3 end, so that end is filled in from the germline J gene. This chain joins TRBV19 and TRBJ1-5; weak D call: TRBD1 (5 bases). Deletions cut 4 bases from V and 1 base from J, with 17 bases between. Germline V CDR1 and CDR2: LNHDA, SQIVND (reference sequence). The CDR3 is 17 amino acids. The CDR3 sequence is CASSKELLDRSNQPQHF. The sequenced CDR3 bases are TGTGCCAGTAGTAAGGAACTACTCGACAGAAGCAATCAGCCC.

This clone was picked up a small number of times. The DNA ends 3 residues before the CDR3 does, and the rest of the CDR3 is filled in from the germline J gene. The chain combines TRBV5-1 with TRBJ2-1; D gene unclear. Germline lookup yields CDR1 SGHRS and CDR2 YFSETQ. The CDR3 is 12 residues long. V was clipped by 0 bases and J by 8 bases, with 6 bases between them. The CDR3: CASSLALDEQFF. CDR3 bases read: TGCGCCAGCAGCTTGGCCCTAGATGAG.

This clone was counted many times. Read sequence stops 3 residues before the CDR3 end, and the germline J gene provides the missing end. The rearrangement links TRBV19 to TRBJ1-2; 8 nucleotides align to TRBD1. J lost 1 base, V lost 4 bases, and 8 bases had no gene match. The CDR3 is 16 residues long. Per germline, CDR1 LNHDA and CDR2 SQIVND (reference sequence). CDR3 DNA, as far as it was read: TGTGCCAGTAGTAGCTACGCAGGGGGCTTTAACTATGGC. Translating gives CASSSYAGGFNYG. The full CDR3 is CASSSYAGGFNYGYTF.

This clone was detected ten times or more. Sequencing ends 3 residues short of the CDR3 end; the germline J gene provides the rest. The chain couples TRBV6-4 to TRBJ2-7, with 13 nucleotides matching TRBD2. The germline V gene has CDR1 MRHNA and CDR2 SNTAGT. The CDR3 is made up of 15 amino acids. Trimming took 7 bases from V and 2 from J; bases not matched to a gene: 5. CDR3 DNA, as far as it was read: TGTGCCAGCAAGACTAGCGGGAGGTCCCCCTACGAG. It is translated as CASKTSGRSPYE. The full CDR3 sequence reads CASKTSGRSPYEQYF.

Judged by abundance, this clone is medium-sized (0.01 to 0.1%). The CDR3 reads CASSSSEVETQYF. The sequenced part of the CDR3 DNA is TGTGCCAGCAGTTCTAGCGAGGTGGAGACC. This rearrangement joins TRBV6-2 or TRBV6-3 to TRBJ2-5; possibly TRBD2 for D (6 bases). The read comes to an end 3 residues before the CDR3 does, leaving the germline J gene to fill in the end. With 4 bases removed from V and 5 bases from J, the gap between germline ends came to 11 bases. The germline gives CDR1 MNHEY, CDR2 SVGEGT. The CDR3 is made up of 13 amino acids.

This clone showed up many times. Read sequence stops 3 residues before the CDR3 end, and the germline J gene provides the missing end. The rearrangement links TRBV2 to TRBJ2-5, with 7 positions matching TRBD1. The V gene end was trimmed by 5 bases and the J gene end by 3 bases; junction bases not matched to a gene: 3. Germline V gives CDR1 SNHLY, CDR2 FYNNEI. This CDR3 is built from 13 residues. The chain's CDR3 is CASSTDREETQYF. CDR3 DNA (partial): TGTGCCAGCAGTACCGACAGGGAAGAGACC. The variable domain in full, with the rest retrieved from reference TRBV2 and TRBJ2-5, is EPEVTQTPSHQVTQMGQEVILRCVPISNHLYFYWYRQILGQKVEFLVSFYNNEISEKSEIFDDQFSVERPDGSNFTLKIRSTKLEDSAMYFCASSTDREETQYFGPGTRLLVL.

This clone came up a few times. The CDR3 extends 3 residues past the end of the read, so its final part is completed from the germline J gene. The chain couples TRBV18 to TRBJ1-2; D possibly corresponds to TRBD1 (6 bases). V lost 7 bases to trimming and J lost 4 bases, with 16 bases between them. CDR3 length equals 14 residues. Germline V gene sequence: CDR1 KGHSH, CDR2 LQKENI. CDR3 protein: CASYRDNFPYGYTF. The sequenced CDR3 bases are TGTGCCAGCTACCGGGACAACTTTCCCTATGGC.

This clone was counted many times. The part of the CDR3 DNA that was read is TGTGCCAGCAGCCCCGGACAGGGGGGGTACAATGAG. Translating it yields CASSPGQGGYNE. The complete CDR3 reads CASSPGQGGYNEQFF. V gene TRBV5-4 combines with J gene TRBJ2-1; 10 bases are shared with TRBD1. The CDR3 end lies 3 residues beyond the end of the read and is filled in from the germline J gene. The CDR3 is 15 residues long. Germline V gene sequence: CDR1 SGHNT, CDR2 YYREEE (reference sequence). V dropped 4 bases and J dropped 4; count of bases not matched to a gene: 5.

This clone was recorded many times. The sequence runs out 3 residues before the end of the CDR3; the remainder is reconstructed from the germline J gene. The chain couples TRBV6-2 or TRBV6-3 to TRBJ1-5; 7 nucleotides align to TRBD1. CDR3 length: 13 amino acids. The trim removed 6 bases at V and 6 bases at J, leaving 5 bases unmatched. Germline V gives CDR1 MNHEY, CDR2 SVGEGT. CDR3 bases read: TGTGCCAGCAGCTTTACAGGGGCTCAGCCC. Residues: CASSFTGAQP. The entire CDR3 is CASSFTGAQPQHF.

In the case of this clone: Read data end 3 residues before the CDR3 end; the end is taken from the germline J gene. This chain uses TRBV4-2 with TRBJ2-7, with 9 bases fitting TRBD2. CDR3 length: 15 residues. J was trimmed by 2 bases and V by 1 base; bases with no gene match: 3. The germline V gene encodes CDR1 LGHNA and CDR2 YNFKEQ. The CDR3 bases that were read are TGTGCCAGCAGCCAAGTCCTAGCGGGACCCTACGAG. Residues: CASSQVLAGPYE. The whole CDR3 is CASSQVLAGPYEQYF.

There are many counts of this clone. The read terminates 3 residues before the CDR3 end, so the remaining end is supplied by the germline J gene. V gene TRBV7-8 combines with J gene TRBJ1-2, with a tentative D call TRBD1 (5 bases). Germline V gene lookup returns CDR1 SGHVS and CDR2 FQNEAQ. This CDR3 has 16 amino acids. V shed 5 bases and J shed 5 bases, with 21 bases lying between them. The CDR3 bases that were read are TGTGCCAGCAGCCAAGGGCAGGGTGGGGAAGGGTATGGC. It encodes CASSQGQGGEGYG. The whole CDR3 sequence reads CASSQGQGGEGYGYTF.